These 24 T cell receptor beta chains originate from one sample sequenced in a study of blood T cell repertoires in COVID-19. The repertoire was sequenced with immunoSEQ multiplex PCR; TCRdb's copy has only in-frame clones and lacks some. The sample includes approximately 60,000 clones, almost 85% of them seen just once. The specimen sequenced was peripheral blood. These receptors all stem from an elderly woman with acute or convalescent COVID-19.

The chain has TRBV10-1 and TRBJ2-3; D is possibly TRBD2 (6 bases). Germline V CDR1 and CDR2: WNHNN, SYGVQD (reference sequence). The length of the CDR3 is 14 residues. V was shortened by 10 bases and J by 2 bases, with 16 bases between the two germline ends. CDR3 amino acids: CATRPGLNTDTQYF. CDR3 nucleotides: TGCGCCACCAGACCGGGACTCAACACAGATACGCAGTATTTT.

The chain links TRBV16 to TRBJ2-7, with TRBD1 matching 11 bases. Trimming cost V 0 bases and J 5 bases; bases outside gene matches: 3. The CDR3 is made up of 15 amino acids. CDR1 is KGHSY and CDR2 is FQNENV in the germline V gene. The CDR3 DNA reads as TGTGCCAGCAGCCAATCAGGGACAGGGGGGAACGAGCAGTACTTC. Its translation: CASSQSGTGGNEQYF.

This CDR3 is CASSLEPTGNQPQHF. The CDR3 bases are TGCGCCAGCAGCTTGGAGCCCACGGGCAATCAGCCCCAGCATTTT. The V and J genes are TRBV5-1 and TRBJ1-5, with unresolved D. CDR3 length equals 15 residues. Trimming cost V 0 bases and J 2 bases, with 9 bases left between them. Germline V lookup: CDR1 SGHRS, CDR2 YFSETQ. Drawing the rest from reference TRBV5-1 and TRBJ1-5, the complete variable domain is KAGVTQTPRYLIKTRGQQVTLSCSPISGHRSVSWYQQTPGQGLQFLFEYFSETQRNKGNFPGRFSGRQFSNSRSEMNVSTLELGDSALYLCASSLEPTGNQPQHFGDGTRLSIL.

CDR3 in DNA: TGTGCCAGTGGGGACTATTCCGACGAGCAGTTCTTC. Translating gives CASGDYSDEQFF. This chain joins TRBV7-9 and TRBJ2-1; the match to TRBD2 covers 7 bases. Looked up from germline, CDR1 is SEHNR and CDR2 is FQNEAQ (reference sequence). This CDR3 comprises 12 residues. With V trimmed by 9 bases and J by 10 bases, 9 bases remained unmatched.

The chain uses TRBV18 and TRBJ1-1; 8 bases line up with TRBD1. Unmatched junction bases numbered 1, after V lost 0 bases and J lost 4 bases. This CDR3 contains 14 residues. The V gene's germline CDR1 is KGHSH and CDR2 LQKENI. Here the CDR3 reads CASSPPTGVTEAFF. In DNA, the CDR3 is TGTGCCAGCTCACCACCGACAGGGGTCACTGAAGCTTTCTTT.

The gene calls are TRBV27 and TRBJ2-7; TRBD2 aligns across 8 bases. Per germline, CDR1 MNHEY and CDR2 SMNVEV (reference sequence). Unmatched junction bases numbered 5, after V lost 8 bases and J lost 5 bases. The CDR3 has 12 residues. The CDR3 nucleotides are TGTGCCAGCCGGACTAGCATCCACGAGCAGTACTTC. It yields the protein CASRTSIHEQYF.

The rearrangement joins TRBV27 to TRBJ1-5, with D tentatively TRBD1 (6 bases). V dropped 5 bases and J dropped 4 bases, with 21 bases sitting between them. The CDR3 extends over 17 amino acids. The germline CDR1 and CDR2 sequences are MNHEY and SMNVEV (reference sequence). CDR3 in DNA: TGTGCCAGCAGTCTACCTTGGGGGGGGGCGCGGAATCAGCCCCAGCATTTT. Its translation is CASSLPWGGARNQPQHF.

V and J are TRBV7-9 and TRBJ2-3, with D maybe TRBD2 (6 bases). V was pared by 5 bases and J by 6 bases, with 12 bases between. From germline, CDR1 is SEHNR and CDR2 FQNEAQ (reference sequence). This CDR3 region has 13 residues. CDR3 nucleotide sequence: TGTGCCAGCAGCACCCGGGGGTGGGATACGCAGTATTTT. It codes for CASSTRGWDTQYF.

Concerning this clone itself: One end of the junction does not line up with germline, which may come from a read error. This chain links TRBV25-1 with TRBJ2-3, with 9 bases identical to TRBD2. The germline gives CDR1 MGHDK, CDR2 SYGVNS. The CDR3 is 14 amino acids. DNA for the CDR3: TGCGCCAGCGGTCCGCGGGGGGGCTCAGATACGCAGTATTTT. Encoded protein: CASGPRGGSDTQYF.

This clone was seen a single time. The gene calls are TRBV28 and TRBJ1-3; D remains ambiguous. Germline-derived CDR1 and CDR2 are MDHEN and SYDVKM. This CDR3 comprises 18 residues. V was cut by 3 bases and J by 3 bases, with 21 bases left in between. CDR3 amino acids: CASSFRESVTVFGNTIYF. The CDR3 region has the DNA TGTGCCAGCAGTTTTCGTGAGTCTGTCACGGTCTTTGGAAACACCATATATTTT.

This clone was seen a handful of times. CDR3 in amino acids: CASSLDNYEQYF. The DNA for the CDR3 is TGTGCCAGCAGCCTCGACAACTACGAGCAGTACTTC. V usage is TRBV7-9 and J usage is TRBJ2-7, with D unclear. CDR1 is SEHNR and CDR2 is FQNEAQ in the germline V gene (reference sequence). Trimming removed 5 bases from V and 3 bases from J, with 8 bases in between. CDR3 size: 12 residues. The full variable domain, rest sourced from reference TRBV7-9 and TRBJ2-7, is DTGVSQNPRHKITKRGQNVTFRCDPISEHNRLYWYRQTLGQGPEFLTYFQNEAQLEKSRLLSDRFSAERPKGSFSTLEIQRTEQGDSAMYLCASSLDNYEQYFGPGTRLTVT.

The CDR3 region has the DNA TGTGCCAGCAGCTTCTTTACCTACAATGAGCAGTTCTTC. As protein: CASSFFTYNEQFF. V usage is TRBV11-2 and J usage is TRBJ2-1; D not certain. The V gene's germline CDR1 is SGHAT and CDR2 FQNNGV. The CDR3 is 13 amino acids. The V end lost 3 bases, the J end lost 2 bases, and 5 bases lay between the germline ends.

The chain combines TRBV12-3 or TRBV12-4 with TRBJ2-5; perhaps TRBD1 as D (5 bases). V lost 3 bases, J lost 3 bases, and 8 bases lay in between. CDR3 length: 13 residues. For the CDR3, the DNA is TGTGCCAGCAGTTTTGACAGAAAAGAGACCCAGTACTTC. It is translated as CASSFDRKETQYF.

The chain joins TRBV19 to TRBJ2-1; 10 bases agree with TRBD1. Germline V gene data show CDR1 as LNHDA and CDR2 as SQIVND (reference sequence). Trimming at V came to 1 base and at J to 7 bases, leaving 4 bases not matched to a gene. This CDR3 spans 15 amino acids. CDR3 protein: CASSIGGQGSNEQFF. The CDR3 DNA reads as TGTGCCAGTAGTATAGGGGGACAGGGGTCGAATGAGCAGTTCTTC.

The V gene is TRBV5-6, the J gene TRBJ2-3, with D unresolved. The V end lost 1 base, the J end lost 1 base, and 4 bases lay between the germline ends. This CDR3 contains 13 residues. Germline V gene sequence: CDR1 SGHDT, CDR2 YYEEEE. The CDR3 DNA follows: TGTGCCAGCAGCTTGCCGGGCACAGATACGCAGTATTTT. This codes for CASSLPGTDTQYF.

This clone was seen just once. The chain uses TRBV5-4 and TRBJ2-6; D uncertain. Trimming took 2 bases from V and 2 from J, leaving 11 bases between them. Germline-derived CDR1 and CDR2 are SGHNT and YYREEE (reference sequence). The CDR3 sequence is 16 residues long. CDR3 loop: CASSLGGVTGANVLTF. The DNA of the CDR3 is TGTGCCAGCAGCTTAGGCGGAGTGACTGGGGCCAACGTCCTGACTTTC.

This chain uses TRBV4-2 with TRBJ2-6; 8 bases map to TRBD1. Germline lookup yields CDR1 LGHNA and CDR2 YNFKEQ. The CDR3 extends over 19 amino acids. The ends lost 2 bases at V and 2 bases at J; junction bases unmatched: 11. CDR3 nucleotide sequence: TGTGCCAGCAGCCAAACCCATAGGACAGGGAGTCCTGGGGCCAACGTCCTGACTTTC. The encoded protein is CASSQTHRTGSPGANVLTF.

A single count supports this clone. The CDR3 DNA reads TGTGCCAGCAGCCAATCGACAGGGTTTGCAACTAATGAAAAACTGTTTTTT. It encodes CASSQSTGFATNEKLFF. The chain carries TRBV3-1 (or the pseudogene TRBV3-2) and TRBJ1-4; TRBD1 agrees at 7 bases. The CDR3 is 17 residues long. The V segment lost 2 bases and the J segment 0 bases; nucleotides outside the gene matches: 6. From germline, CDR1 is LGHDT and CDR2 YNNKEL (reference sequence).

CDR3 in amino acids: CASSPSPRDRGSNEQFF. The CDR3 region has the DNA TGTGCCAGCAGCCCATCCCCCCGGGACAGGGGTTCAAATGAGCAGTTCTTC. This chain joins TRBV5-4 and TRBJ2-1, with 10 positions matching TRBD1. V was pared by 4 bases and J by 7 bases, with 14 bases of the junction left unmatched. Germline V gene data show CDR1 as SGHNT and CDR2 as YYREEE (reference sequence). The CDR3 sequence is 17 residues long.

The rearrangement joins TRBV2 to TRBJ2-2, with TRBD1 identical over 7 bases. Germline trimming cut 2 bases from V and 7 bases from J; bases unmatched to any gene: 1. The CDR3 length is 13 residues. The germline gives CDR1 SNHLY, CDR2 FYNNEI. CDR3 nucleotide sequence: TGTGCCAGCAGTGAACGACAGGGCGGGGAGCTGTTTTTT. Protein: CASSERQGGELFF.

This chain joins TRBV12-3 or TRBV12-4 and TRBJ1-3, with a weak D call TRBD1 (5 bases). V lost 2 bases and J lost 8, with 10 bases in between. The CDR3 runs to 13 residues. The CDR3 DNA reads as TGTGCCAGCAGTTTAACCAGGGCAGACACCATATATTTT. This sequence encodes CASSLTRADTIYF.

The V call is TRBV5-1, the J call TRBJ1-4; D not certain. Germline CDR1 is SGHRS and CDR2 is YFSETQ. This CDR3 comprises 13 residues. V was trimmed by 4 bases and J by 8 bases, leaving 12 bases between them. This CDR3 reads CASSMSPQEKLFF. CDR3 DNA: TGCGCCAGCAGCATGTCGCCCCAGGAAAAACTGTTTTTT.

The chain employs TRBV5-8 and TRBJ1-5; 7 bases are a match to TRBD1. V lost 0 bases and J lost 4; bases outside the gene matches: 4. CDR1 and CDR2 from the germline V gene are SGHTS and YDEGEE. This CDR3 region has 15 residues. For the CDR3, the DNA is TGTGCCAGCAGCTTGGGCGTACAGGGGAATCAGCCCCAGCATTTT. Amino acid sequence: CASSLGVQGNQPQHF.

The chain is built from TRBV5-5 and TRBJ2-5; D unresolved. The germline V and J ends were trimmed by 0 bases and 5 bases, with 5 bases remaining between them. Germline loops: CDR1 SGHKS, CDR2 YYEKEE (reference sequence). The length of the CDR3 is 12 residues. CDR3 sequence reads: CASSLVLETQYF. The CDR3 DNA follows: TGTGCCAGCAGCTTGGTTCTGGAGACCCAGTACTTC.